This T cell receptor beta chain stems from a study of CD8+ T cells in alopecia areata. PBMCs yielded sorted CD4+ and CD8+ T cells. Investigators isolated RNA and reverse transcribed it into cDNA to act as the sequencing template. Clones were sequenced by immunoSEQ multiplex PCR, and TCRdb holds only the in-frame ones, with some missing. There are 120,000 to 150,000 clones in the sample; 62% occur only once, and around 34% lies in the top ten. Study results and limitations: Among the cells sequenced in scalp samples are also the resident alphabeta T cells of normal skin.

About this clone itself: Its specificity is not known.

Germline V lookup: CDR1 SEHNR, CDR2 FQNEAQ (reference sequence). V shed 3 bases and J shed 2 bases, with 14 bases lying between them. The CDR3 length is 15 residues. This chain joins TRBV7-9 and TRBJ2-7; D gene unclear. This receptor was identified in a human donor in good health. The sample taken for sequencing was CD8+ T cells sorted from blood. In nucleotides, the CDR3 is TGTGCCAGCAGCTTCCCCCTGTCTGGCGCCTACGAGCAGTACTTC. This translates into CASSFPLSGAYEQYF.